This T cell receptor beta chain was recorded in a study of OX40 agonist ivuxolimab in advanced cancers. The wider study: Patients' therapy was ivuxolimab, an antibody that acts as an agonist of OX40 (CD134). In this trial design, patients received ivuxolimab intravenously at 0.01 to 10 mg/kg every 2 weeks. A mean age of about 59 years, range roughly 20 to 79, was recorded, and roughly 80% were male.

The repertoire was sequenced with immunoSEQ multiplex PCR; TCRdb's copy has only in-frame clones and lacks some. This sample has 73,000 or so clones, with approximately 90% found just once. The ends were cut back, 0 bases at V and 0 bases at J, with 9 bases in the middle. Per germline, CDR1 SGHRS and CDR2 YFSETQ. This CDR3 region has 15 residues. This rearrangement joins TRBV5-1 to TRBJ1-2; D gene ambiguous. This sequence was found in an adult with an advanced solid tumor such as melanoma, head and neck, liver or kidney cancer. The sequencing used CD4+ or CD8+ T cells sorted from blood, collected in a trial of the OX40 agonist ivuxolimab. As DNA, the CDR3 is TGCGCCAGCAGCTTGGCCGCCGGTACTAACTATGGCTACACCTTC. This encodes CASSLAAGTNYGYTF.